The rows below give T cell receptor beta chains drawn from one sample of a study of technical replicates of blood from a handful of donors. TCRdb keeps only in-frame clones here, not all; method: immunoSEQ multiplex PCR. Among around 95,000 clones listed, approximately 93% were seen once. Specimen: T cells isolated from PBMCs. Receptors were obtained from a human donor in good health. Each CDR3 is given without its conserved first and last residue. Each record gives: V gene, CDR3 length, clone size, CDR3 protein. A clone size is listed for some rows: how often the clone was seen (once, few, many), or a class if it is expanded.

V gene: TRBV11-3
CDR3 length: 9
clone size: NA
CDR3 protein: ASSPGYEQF

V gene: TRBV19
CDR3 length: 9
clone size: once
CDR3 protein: ASSNYYEQY

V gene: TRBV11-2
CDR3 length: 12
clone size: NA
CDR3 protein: ASSFGQGAKPQH

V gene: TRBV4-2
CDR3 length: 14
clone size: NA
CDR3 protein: ASSQSRGGDTGELF

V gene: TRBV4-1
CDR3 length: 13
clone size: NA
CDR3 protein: ASSQDGLPTGELF

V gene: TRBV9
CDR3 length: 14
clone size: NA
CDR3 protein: ASSGGIGWGLDTQY

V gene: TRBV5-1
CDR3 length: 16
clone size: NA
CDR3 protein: ASRPVAGGLASTDTQY

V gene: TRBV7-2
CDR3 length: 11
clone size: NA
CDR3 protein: ASSSYLDEKLF

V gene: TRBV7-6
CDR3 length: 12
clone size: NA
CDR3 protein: ASTPTPGDTEAF

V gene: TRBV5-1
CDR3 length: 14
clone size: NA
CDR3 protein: ASSLGVGTSSYEQY

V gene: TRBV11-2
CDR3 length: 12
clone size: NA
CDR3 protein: ASSPGTSGREQY

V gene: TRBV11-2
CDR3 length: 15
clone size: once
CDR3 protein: ASSFMYSGDNTGELF

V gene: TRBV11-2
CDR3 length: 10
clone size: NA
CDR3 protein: ARGGGTGELF

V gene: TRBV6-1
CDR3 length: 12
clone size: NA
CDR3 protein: ASSGGGAYNEQF

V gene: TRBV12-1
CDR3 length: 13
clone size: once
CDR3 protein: ASGHRDRDWEPQH

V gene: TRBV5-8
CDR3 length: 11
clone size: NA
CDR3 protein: ASSSLWGLGAF

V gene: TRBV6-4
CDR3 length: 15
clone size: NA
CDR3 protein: ASSLLAGNSPYNEQF

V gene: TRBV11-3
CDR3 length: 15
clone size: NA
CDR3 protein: ASSPGQGISVPYEQY

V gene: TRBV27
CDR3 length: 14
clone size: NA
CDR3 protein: ASSPLGGGTDQPQH

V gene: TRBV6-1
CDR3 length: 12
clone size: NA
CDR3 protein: ASRPGLARDTQY

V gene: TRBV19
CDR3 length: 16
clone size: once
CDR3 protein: ASSIGLAVDHTKETQY

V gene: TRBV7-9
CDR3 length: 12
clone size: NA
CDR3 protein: ASSLGQGRAEAF

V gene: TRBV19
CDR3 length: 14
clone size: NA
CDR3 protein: ASSSSAASSYNEQF